Reported below is one T cell receptor (beta chain). This sample was taken from a study of cytomegalovirus exposure and HLA in healthy donors. Turning to the study itself: The 100 to 150 validation repertoires and the roughly 680 first-cohort repertoires shared a platform, a later analysis reported.

The CDR3 is 13 amino acids. The V gene's germline CDR1 is ENHRY and CDR2 SYGVKD. Trimming removed 10 bases from V and 6 bases from J; junction bases left unmatched: 12. Method: immunoSEQ multiplex PCR; TCRdb's copy keeps in-frame clones and lacks some. The repertoire holds some 250,000 clones, with roughly 91% as singletons. The chain uses TRBV10-3 and TRBJ2-7; 7 nucleotides match TRBD2. The clonotype originates from a woman aged 25 to 39 in good health and CMV-seronegative. Sequenced material: PBMCs. CDR3 loop: CATRGLDGGEQYF. As DNA, the CDR3 is TGTGCCACCCGTGGACTAGATGGAGGCGAGCAGTACTTC.